This TCR beta chain appears in the sequencing data of a study of T cells in Graves' hyperthyroidism and ophthalmopathy. Broader study findings: In simple terms, a model built on 13 V-J features told ophthalmopathy apart from stable hyperthyroidism.

The CDR3 regions of TCR beta were amplified from RNA transcripts. With the HTBI primer set, the TCR CDR3 went through a first round of RT-PCR. TCRdb reanalysed the multiplex PCR reads using MiXCR and keeps one entry per CDR3 protein. The sample lists hundreds of thousands of distinct CDR3 sequences; about 38% were seen once. This clonotype was seen a few times. The antigen remains undetermined. Newly diagnosed patients aged 18 to 65 had hyperthyroidism of under 2 months' duration. Clinical symptoms, serum thyroxine, TRAb, thyroid ultrasound and orbital computed tomography informed diagnoses. Germline-derived CDR1 and CDR2 are SGHRS and YFSETQ. This CDR3 has 16 amino acids.

The source of this sequence is a man younger than 35 with Graves' hyperthyroidism. V and J are TRBV5-1 and TRBJ2-7, with 7 bases that match TRBD2. The J call could be wrong; TRBJ2-5 is a better fit for the DNA end. The sequenced material came from blood. The CDR3 coding sequence is TGCGCCAGCAGCTATGGGGAGGGCATCCGTGAAGAGACCCAGTACTTC. It specifies CASSYGEGIREETQYF.